This T cell receptor beta chain was identified in a study of molecular identifiers for immune sequencing clone quantification (dated by TCRdb to the late 2010s). Regarding the study in general: For a replicate experiment, RNA from roughly 20,000 or 100,000 naive CD8 T cells was divided into five aliquots, and four of the five aliquots were sequenced. CD8 T cells were used in a methods study to benchmark molecular-identifier clustering-based TCR repertoire sequencing (MIDCIRS) and TCR RNA copy counting.

Libraries were constructed by PCR. The reads were generated on an Illumina HiSeq 4000. Bulk TCR libraries were made following a previously described method, with the TCR primers given in Table S5. The Qiagen AllPrep DNA/RNA kit was used to purify total RNA. Before analysis, reads from multiple sequencing runs of one library were combined. Regarding the original processing steps: Reads were retained only if their TCR constant sequence matched exactly, and those retained reads were trimmed to 150 nt and grouped according to their 12-nt molecular barcodes. Within each barcode group, reads were sub-clustered at a 15% Levenshtein threshold, and quality-weighted consensus sequences were built per RNA molecule. Non-functional sequences were excluded, and lower-count sequences lying one edit away from another sequence were also excluded. Barcode sub-clusters with fewer than 20% of the maximum read count were removed, based on fitting two negative binomial distributions. The public reads were reprocessed in TCRdb via fastp at Q25 and MiXCR, keeping in-frame beta chains. Every distinct CDR3 protein forms one entry, paired with its most common genes and DNA. Here the V and J calls rest on TCRdb's processing, not on the authors' analysis. In this sample the table shows about 640,000 distinct CDR3 sequences, about 20% of which occur a single time. Of the sample, around 0.86% is held by the ten largest clones.

Results and caveats for the whole study, not just this receptor: When barcode sub-clustering was not used, chimeric consensus sequences inflated TCR diversity, with chimeras reaching as high as 47%. A single cell's worth of spiked-in Jurkat TCR RNA was reported detectable even among about a million naive CD8 T cells. In CMV-specific effector cells, clones with more than 20 RNA copies contained over 99% of molecules, whereas in naive cells such clones contained under 1% of molecules. Identical TCR molecules sharing a barcode could cause highly expanded clone sizes to be underestimated. The naive libraries included spiked-in Jurkat TCR RNA (over nine copies' worth), and this RNA is not part of the donor repertoire. Modeling indicated 2.5 to 3.5 TCR RNA copies recovered per cell, compared with roughly 10 by digital PCR, which implies a capture efficiency of approximately 30%.

This clonotype was seen a few times. The antigen this receptor binds is unknown. The junction shows a germline mismatch at one end, possibly a read error. Libraries of naive CD8 T cells were generated from about 21,000 to 970,000 sorted cells, with 10%, 30% or 50% of the purified RNA used. Naive CD8 T cells were FACS-sorted as CD8+CD4-CCR7+CD45RA+ on a BD FACSAria II into RLT Plus buffer. Around 11 TCR copies' worth of Jurkat RNA were spiked into roughly 20,000-1,000,000 naive CD8 T cell samples to test detection sensitivity. CD8 T cells were enriched with RosetteSep CD8+ T Cell Enrichment Cocktail and Ficoll-Paque, followed by ACK red cell lysis. CDR1 and CDR2 are drawn from the germline V gene: MDHEN, SYDVKM. Its CDR3 holds 13 amino acids, cysteine through phenylalanine. Only CDR3 DNA remains: 39 bases, in frame from the first base.

Source material: naive CD8+ T cells from blood, with Jurkat cell RNA spiked in. The cell subset or site label of this sample denotes: FACS-sorted CD8+CD4-CCR7+CD45RA+ naive T cells. The source is a human donor in good health. Some libraries in this study had Jurkat cell RNA spiked in. The chain was built from TRBV28 and TRBJ2-7; TRBD2 lines up with 7 middle nucleotides. The sequence in DNA is TGTGCCAGCAGTTTGGGGGGGACCTACGGGCAGTACTTC. This yields the protein CASSLGGTYGQYF.